This T cell receptor (beta chain) was sequenced for a study of blood T cell repertoires in COVID-19. Study background: PBMCs, B-cell-depleted T cells, or T cells were the source of the cDNA or gDNA that made up the material.

Assay used: immunoSEQ multiplex PCR; TCRdb lists only in-frame clones, some missing. The sample includes some 130,000 clones, around 87% of them seen just once. The CDR3 length is 16 residues. V gave up 2 bases and J gave up 0 bases, with 11 bases separating them. Germline V gene lookup returns CDR1 MDHEN and CDR2 SYDVKM. A single count supports this clone. The sequenced material came from peripheral blood. The chain combines TRBV28 with TRBJ1-5; D not certain. The TCR was taken from a man between 70 and 80 years old with active COVID-19. In DNA, the CDR3 is TGTGCCAGCAGTTTAAACTCGGGTTATAGCAATCAGCCCCAGCATTTT. It yields the protein CASSLNSGYSNQPQHF.